These 18 T cell receptor beta chains originate from one sample sequenced in a study of blood T cell repertoires in COVID-19. Sequencing was performed with immunoSEQ multiplex PCR; in TCRdb, only in-frame clones are kept and a portion is missing. The sample shows 100,000 or so clones, 65% to 75% of them seen only once. The sequencing sample was made of peripheral blood. The receptor source for this set is a man at least 80 years old with acute or convalescent COVID-19.

V gene TRBV18 combines with J gene TRBJ1-1; unclear D gene. Germline assignment: CDR1 KGHSH and CDR2 LQKENI. The germline V and J ends were trimmed by 0 bases and 2 bases, with 16 bases remaining between them. This CDR3 is 17 amino acids long. CDR3 nucleotides: TGTGCCAGCTCACCACCGAAGCATGGTCTAATCAACACTGAAGCTTTCTTT. It encodes CASSPPKHGLINTEAFF.

This chain links TRBV18 with TRBJ2-1, with 8 bases identical to TRBD1. V shed 6 bases, J shed 7 bases, and the junction held 11 bases outside the gene matches. From germline, CDR1 is KGHSH and CDR2 LQKENI. The CDR3 spans 15 residues. The CDR3 DNA is TGTGCCAGCTCCCCCCGGGACAGGTCGGGGAATGAGCAGTTCTTC. Protein product: CASSPRDRSGNEQFF.

V and J are TRBV5-1 and TRBJ2-1, with 13 bases lining up with TRBD2. The CDR3 spans 14 residues. CDR1 and CDR2 (germline): SGHRS, YFSETQ. With V trimmed by 4 bases and J by 9 bases, 4 bases remained unmatched. CDR3 amino acids: CASSRTSGRGEQFF. CDR3 bases: TGCGCCAGCAGCCGGACTAGCGGGAGAGGTGAGCAGTTCTTC.

The genes are TRBV23-1 and TRBJ2-5; the D is unclear. TRBV23-1 is an ORF, with its function uncertain. The germline V and J ends were trimmed by 3 bases and 3 bases, with 20 bases remaining between them. The CDR3 spans 17 residues. CDR3 amino acids: CASSHGGRGGVEETQYF. The DNA for the CDR3 is TGCGCCAGCAGTCATGGCGGCCGAGGCGGTGTGGAAGAGACCCAGTACTTC.

The table lists this clone with a few counts. This rearrangement joins TRBV2 to TRBJ2-6, with D tentatively TRBD2 (6 bases). The CDR3 has 15 residues. The germline V gene encodes CDR1 SNHLY and CDR2 FYNNEI. V was shortened by 9 bases and J by 0 bases, with 12 bases between the two germline ends. The CDR3 nucleotides are TGTGCCAGACGGGACTCGGTCTCTGGGGCCAACGTCCTGACTTTC. Its translation is CARRDSVSGANVLTF. Using reference TRBV2 and TRBJ2-6 for the parts outside the CDR3, the full variable domain is EPEVTQTPSHQVTQMGQEVILRCVPISNHLYFYWYRQILGQKVEFLVSFYNNEISEKSEIFDDQFSVERPDGSNFTLKIRSTKLEDSAMYFCARRDSVSGANVLTFGAGSRLTVL.

V usage is TRBV7-9 and J usage is TRBJ2-1; 10 positions match TRBD2. This CDR3 is built from 18 residues. Germline values: CDR1 SEHNR, CDR2 FQNEAQ (reference sequence). J lost 1 base, V lost 4 bases, and 10 bases had no gene match. Written as DNA, the CDR3 is TGTGCCAGCAGCTCCCTAGCCTCTAGCGGGAGTTCCTACAATGAGCAGTTCTTC. It is translated as CASSSLASSGSSYNEQFF.

This rearrangement joins TRBV20-1 to TRBJ2-5; TRBD2 might be the D (5 bases). V was pared by 7 bases and J by 7 bases, with 13 bases between. Germline V gives CDR1 DFQATT, CDR2 SNEGSKA (reference sequence). The CDR3 spans 11 residues. The CDR3 DNA reads TGCAGTGGTAACGGGGTGGGGACCCAGTACTTC. It encodes CSGNGVGTQYF.

The chain carries TRBV19 and TRBJ2-3; 7 bases match TRBD1. Per germline, CDR1 LNHDA and CDR2 SQIVND (reference sequence). V shed 7 bases, J shed 3 bases, and the junction held 10 bases outside the gene matches. The CDR3 totals 15 residues. CDR3 amino acids: CASTPGQSLTDTQYF. The CDR3 DNA reads as TGTGCCAGTACCCCGGGACAGTCTTTGACAGATACGCAGTATTTT.

This clone was counted only a few times. For the CDR3, the DNA is TGTGCCAGCAGCCGGGACACGGTACAAGAGACCCAGTACTTC. This encodes CASSRDTVQETQYF. The gene calls are TRBV14 and TRBJ2-5, with D maybe TRBD1 (6 bases). Trimming left V 4 bases short and J 2 bases short, with 11 bases between. The CDR3 spans 14 residues. Germline CDR1 is SGHDN and CDR2 is FVKESK.

This chain links TRBV3-1 (or the pseudogene TRBV3-2) with TRBJ1-6, with unresolved D. This CDR3 has 14 residues. Germline CDR1 LGHDT, CDR2 YNNKEL (reference sequence). V was pared by 10 bases and J by 7 bases, with 17 bases between. The CDR3 loop is CATGRVGENSPLHF. The CDR3 bases are TGTGCCACCGGCCGGGTTGGGGAGAATTCACCCCTCCACTTT.

The rearrangement uses TRBV7-9 and TRBJ2-1; TRBD2 aligns across 8 bases. CDR3 length: 13 amino acids. Germline V gives CDR1 SEHNR, CDR2 FQNEAQ (reference sequence). J was trimmed by 6 bases and V by 5 bases; bases with no gene match: 3. The CDR3 is CASSSGTSNEQFF. DNA for the CDR3: TGTGCCAGCAGCAGTGGGACTAGCAATGAGCAGTTCTTC.

This chain uses TRBV19 with TRBJ1-5; 8 nucleotides align to TRBD1. CDR1 is LNHDA, CDR2 SQIVND, per germline (reference sequence). Losses at the gene ends were 7 bases for V and 1 base for J; bases not matched to a gene: 12. CDR3 size: 17 residues. The CDR3 is CASTRRAQGASNQPQHF. The DNA for the CDR3 is TGTGCCAGTACTCGCCGGGCGCAGGGGGCGAGCAATCAGCCCCAGCATTTT. The full variable domain, with the rest looked up from reference TRBV19 and TRBJ1-5, is DGGITQSPKYLFRKEGQNVTLSCEQNLNHDAMYWYRQDPGQGLRLIYYSQIVNDFQKGDIAEGYSVSREKKESFPLTVTSAQKNPTAFYLCASTRRAQGASNQPQHFGDGTRLSIL.

The V and J genes are TRBV7-2 and TRBJ1-2; 9 nucleotides align to TRBD1. Germline V gene data show CDR1 as SGHTA and CDR2 as FQGNSA. The CDR3 spans 15 residues. V was clipped by 0 bases and J by 3 bases; unmatched bases: 2. CDR3 in amino acids: CASSLARQGDYGYTF. The CDR3 DNA sequence: TGTGCCAGCAGCTTAGCGCGACAGGGGGACTATGGCTACACCTTC.

CDR3 loop: CASSFTSSYEQYF. As DNA, the CDR3 is TGTGCCAGCAGTTTCACTAGCTCCTACGAGCAGTACTTC. The rearrangement joins TRBV27 to TRBJ2-7, with D perhaps matching TRBD2 (5 bases). In germline, CDR1 is MNHEY, CDR2 SMNVEV (reference sequence). The CDR3 loop spans 13 amino acids. The V end was cut by 3 bases, the J end by 0 bases, with 6 bases between.

The genes are TRBV7-2 and TRBJ1-3; D is possibly TRBD1 (5 bases). V gave up 1 base and J gave up 2 bases, with 9 bases separating them. Germline V gene data show CDR1 as SGHTA and CDR2 as FQGNSA. This CDR3 is 15 amino acids long. The CDR3 DNA sequence: TGTGCCAGCAGCTTAGAGGGCAGGGCTGGAAACACCATATATTTT. Translated, it gives CASSLEGRAGNTIYF.

This clone was counted between two and nine times. The chain is built from TRBV7-8 and TRBJ2-1; 15 nucleotides agree with TRBD2. Germline V lookup: CDR1 SGHVS, CDR2 FQNEAQ. The CDR3 contains 16 residues. V gave up 1 base and J gave up 7 bases; unmatched junction bases: 2. The CDR3 DNA reads as TGTGCCAGCAGCTTAGGTGGACTAGCGGGAGGGAATGAGCAGTTCTTC. It specifies CASSLGGLAGGNEQFF. The whole variable domain, filled in from reference TRBV7-8 and TRBJ2-1, reads GAGVSQSPRYKVAKRGQDVALRCDPISGHVSLFWYQQALGQGPEFLTYFQNEAQLDKSGLPSDRFFAERPEGSVSTLKIQRTQQEDSAVYLCASSLGGLAGGNEQFFGPGTRLTVL.

The V gene is TRBV30, the J gene TRBJ1-6; D unresolved. The ends were cut back, 7 bases at V and 9 bases at J, with 13 bases in the middle. CDR1 and CDR2 from the germline V gene are GTSNPN and SVGIG (reference sequence). This CDR3 spans 12 amino acids. CDR3 sequence (DNA): TGTGCCTTCCTGACTCTCGGTTCACCCCTCCACTTT. Amino acid sequence: CAFLTLGSPLHF.

The chain is built from TRBV28 and TRBJ1-5; 12 nucleotides align to TRBD1. J lost 3 bases, V lost 6 bases, and 9 bases had no gene match. This CDR3 has 17 amino acids. Germline lookup yields CDR1 MDHEN and CDR2 SYDVKM. The CDR3 sequence is CASRSPGQGASNQPQHF. The CDR3 DNA sequence: TGTGCCAGCAGATCCCCGGGACAGGGGGCTTCCAATCAGCCCCAGCATTTT.